This T cell receptor (beta chain) was identified in a study of vaccination and CD4 T cells after COVID-19. Study background: In the convalescent cohort, there were six males and four females, two of them Hispanic. Study observations and caveats: Reactive clonotype counts went from median approximately 21 after infection to approximately 38 after vaccination, nonsignificantly.

Documented treatment: approximately 10-day PBMC culture with coronavirus spike peptide pools or control peptides (ViraFEST assay). Peptide pool stimulation in ViraFEST expanded antigen-specific T cells, whose TCRs were then sequenced. Cultured CD4+ T cell DNA was sequenced using the Oncomine TCR Beta short-read assay. Genomic DNA from cultured CD4+ T cells was extracted. TCRdb called the PCR reads again in MiXCR, with one record for every CDR3 protein. Of some 25,000 distinct CDR3 sequences listed, 50% to 75% were seen once; the top ten hold less than 6%. Between the trimmed V and J ends, which lost 4 bases and 2 bases, there was a span of 7 bases. Germline-derived CDR1 and CDR2 are SGHTA and FQGTGA. There are 13 residues in the CDR3. With respect to this clonotype: Its cognate antigen is unknown.

The chain recombines TRBV7-3 with TRBJ2-3; D remains ambiguous. This TCR derives from a human donor who had recovered from COVID-19. Sequenced input: CD4+ T cells from blood, cultured in vitro. CDR3: CASSSPNTDTQYF. The CDR3 DNA reads TGTGCCAGCAGCTCGCCGAACACAGATACGCAGTATTTT.